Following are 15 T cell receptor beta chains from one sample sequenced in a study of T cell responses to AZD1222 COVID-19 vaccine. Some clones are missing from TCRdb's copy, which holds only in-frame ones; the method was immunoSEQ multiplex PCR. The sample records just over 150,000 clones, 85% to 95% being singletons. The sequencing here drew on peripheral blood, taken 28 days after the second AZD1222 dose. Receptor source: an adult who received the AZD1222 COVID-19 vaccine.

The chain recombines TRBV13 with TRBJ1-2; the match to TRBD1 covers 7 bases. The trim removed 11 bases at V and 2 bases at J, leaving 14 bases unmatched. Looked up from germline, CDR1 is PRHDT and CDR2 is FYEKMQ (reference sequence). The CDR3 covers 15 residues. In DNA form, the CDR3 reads TGTGCCGGACGAAAACAGGGGAGTACGAACTATGGCTACACCTTC. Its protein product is CAGRKQGSTNYGYTF.

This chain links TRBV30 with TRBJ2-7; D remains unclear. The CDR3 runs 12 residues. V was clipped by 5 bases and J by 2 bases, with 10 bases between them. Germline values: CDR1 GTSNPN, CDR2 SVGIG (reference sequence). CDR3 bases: TGTGCCTGGTCTCAGGATACCTACGAGCAGTACTTC. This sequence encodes CAWSQDTYEQYF.

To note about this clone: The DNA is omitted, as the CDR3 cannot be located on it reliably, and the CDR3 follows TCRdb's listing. The CDR3 sequence: CASSTSKDEQFF. The chain has TRBV27 and TRBJ2-1. The V gene's germline CDR1 is MNHEY and CDR2 SMNVEV (reference sequence). Including both end residues, the CDR3 is 12 amino acids long.

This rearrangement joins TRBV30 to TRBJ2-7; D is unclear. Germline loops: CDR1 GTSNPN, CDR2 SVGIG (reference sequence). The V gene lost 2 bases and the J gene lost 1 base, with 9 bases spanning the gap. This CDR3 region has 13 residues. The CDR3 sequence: CAWSPGTSYEQYF. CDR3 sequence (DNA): TGTGCCTGGAGTCCAGGCACATCCTACGAGCAGTACTTC.

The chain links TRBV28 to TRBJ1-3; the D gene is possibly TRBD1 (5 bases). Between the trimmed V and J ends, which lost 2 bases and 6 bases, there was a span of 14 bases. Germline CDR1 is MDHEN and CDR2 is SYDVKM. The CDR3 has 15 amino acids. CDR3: CASSLVQGFVNTIYF. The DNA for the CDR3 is TGTGCCAGCAGTTTAGTGCAGGGATTCGTAAACACCATATATTTT.

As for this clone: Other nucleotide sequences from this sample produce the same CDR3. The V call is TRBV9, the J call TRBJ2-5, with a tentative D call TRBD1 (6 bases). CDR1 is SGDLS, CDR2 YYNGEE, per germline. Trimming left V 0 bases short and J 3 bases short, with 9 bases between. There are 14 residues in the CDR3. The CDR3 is CASSVDGGKETQYF. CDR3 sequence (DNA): TGTGCCAGCAGCGTAGATGGGGGCAAAGAGACCCAGTACTTC. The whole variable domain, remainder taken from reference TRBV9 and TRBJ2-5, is DSGVTQTPKHLITATGQRVTLRCSPRSGDLSVYWYQQSLDQGLQFLIQYYNGEERAKGNILERFSAQQFPDLHSELNLSSLELGDSALYFCASSVDGGKETQYFGPGTRLLVL.

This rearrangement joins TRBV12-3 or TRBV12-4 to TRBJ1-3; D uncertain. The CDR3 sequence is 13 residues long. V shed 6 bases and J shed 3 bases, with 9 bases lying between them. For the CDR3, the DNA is TGTGCCAGCAGCGGTGCCCATGGAAACACCATATATTTT. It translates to CASSGAHGNTIYF.

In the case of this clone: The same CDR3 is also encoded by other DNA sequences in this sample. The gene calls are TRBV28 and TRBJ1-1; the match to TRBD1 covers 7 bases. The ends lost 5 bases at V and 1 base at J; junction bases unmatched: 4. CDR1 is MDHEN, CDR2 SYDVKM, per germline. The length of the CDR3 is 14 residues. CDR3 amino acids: CASSPGGRNTEAFF. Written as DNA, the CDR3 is TGTGCCAGCAGTCCAGGGGGTCGGAACACTGAAGCTTTCTTT.

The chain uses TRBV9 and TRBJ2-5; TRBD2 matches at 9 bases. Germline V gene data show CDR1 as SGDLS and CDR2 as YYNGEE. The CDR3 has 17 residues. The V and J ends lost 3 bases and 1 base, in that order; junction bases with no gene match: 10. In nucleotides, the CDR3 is TGTGCCAGCAGCGGGGCCTTGGGACTAGCAGGCCAAGAGACCCAGTACTTC. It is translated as CASSGALGLAGQETQYF.

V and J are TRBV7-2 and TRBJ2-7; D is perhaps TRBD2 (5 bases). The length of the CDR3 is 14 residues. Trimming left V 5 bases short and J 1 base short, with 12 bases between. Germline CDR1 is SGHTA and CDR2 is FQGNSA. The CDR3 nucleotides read TGTGCCAGCAGCCCCACCCGGGGATCCTACGAGCAGTACTTC. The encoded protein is CASSPTRGSYEQYF.

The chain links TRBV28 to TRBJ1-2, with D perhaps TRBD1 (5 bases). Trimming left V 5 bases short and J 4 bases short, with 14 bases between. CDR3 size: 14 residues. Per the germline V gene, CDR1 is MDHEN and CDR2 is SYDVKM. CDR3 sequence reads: CASSVDIPPYGYTF. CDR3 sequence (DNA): TGTGCCAGCAGTGTGGACATCCCCCCCTATGGCTACACCTTC.

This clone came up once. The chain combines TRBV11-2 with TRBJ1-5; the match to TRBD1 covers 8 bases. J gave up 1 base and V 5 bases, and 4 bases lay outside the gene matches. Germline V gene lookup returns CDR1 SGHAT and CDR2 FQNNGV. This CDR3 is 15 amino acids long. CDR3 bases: TGTGCCAGCAGCGCGAGGGACAGGAGCAATCAGCCCCAGCATTTT. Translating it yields CASSARDRSNQPQHF.

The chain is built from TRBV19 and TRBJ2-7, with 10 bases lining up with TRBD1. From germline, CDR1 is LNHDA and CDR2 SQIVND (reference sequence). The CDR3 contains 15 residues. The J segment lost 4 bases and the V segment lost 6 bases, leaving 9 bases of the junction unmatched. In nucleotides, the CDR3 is TGTGCCAGTAGGACCCGGGACAGGGGACTATACGAGCAGTACTTC. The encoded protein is CASRTRDRGLYEQYF.

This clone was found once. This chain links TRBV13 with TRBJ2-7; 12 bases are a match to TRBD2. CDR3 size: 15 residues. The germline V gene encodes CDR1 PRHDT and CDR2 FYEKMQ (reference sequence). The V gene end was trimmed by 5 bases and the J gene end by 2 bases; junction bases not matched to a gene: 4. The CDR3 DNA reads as TGTGCCAGCAGCCCGAGGACTAGCGGGGCCTACGAGCAGTACTTC. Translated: CASSPRTSGAYEQYF.

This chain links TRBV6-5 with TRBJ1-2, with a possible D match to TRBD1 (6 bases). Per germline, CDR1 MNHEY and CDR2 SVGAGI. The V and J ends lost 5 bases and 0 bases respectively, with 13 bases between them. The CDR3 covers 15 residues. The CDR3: CASSTSWGPNYGYTF. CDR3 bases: TGTGCCAGCAGTACCTCCTGGGGGCCTAACTATGGCTACACCTTC.